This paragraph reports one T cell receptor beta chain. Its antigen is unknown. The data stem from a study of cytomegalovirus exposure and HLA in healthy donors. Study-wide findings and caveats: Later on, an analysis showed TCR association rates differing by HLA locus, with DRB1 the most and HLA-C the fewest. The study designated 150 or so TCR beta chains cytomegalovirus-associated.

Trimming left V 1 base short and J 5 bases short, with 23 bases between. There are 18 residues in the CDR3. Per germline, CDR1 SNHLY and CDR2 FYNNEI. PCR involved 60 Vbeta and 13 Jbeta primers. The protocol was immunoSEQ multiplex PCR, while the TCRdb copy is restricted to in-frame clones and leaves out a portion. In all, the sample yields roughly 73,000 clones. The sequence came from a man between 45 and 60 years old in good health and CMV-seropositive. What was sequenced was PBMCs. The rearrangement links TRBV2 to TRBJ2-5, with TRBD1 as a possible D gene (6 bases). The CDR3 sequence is CASSEERAGVPFGETQYF. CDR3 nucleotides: TGTGCCAGCAGTGAAGAAAGGGCAGGGGTACCTTTCGGGGAGACCCAGTACTTC. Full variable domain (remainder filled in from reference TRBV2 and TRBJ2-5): EPEVTQTPSHQVTQMGQEVILRCVPISNHLYFYWYRQILGQKVEFLVSFYNNEISEKSEIFDDQFSVERPDGSNFTLKIRSTKLEDSAMYFCASSEERAGVPFGETQYFGPGTRLLVL.